This is a list of T cell receptor beta chains from one sample in a study of T cell responses to AZD1222 COVID-19 vaccine. Generated by immunoSEQ multiplex PCR, the TCRdb table keeps only in-frame clones and is missing some. This table has about 75,000 clones, around 90% appearing once. Here the sequenced sample was peripheral blood, taken 28 days after the second AZD1222 dose. The source of these receptors is an adult who received the AZD1222 COVID-19 vaccine. Each CDR3 is given with its conserved first and last residue. A D gene is named only where the DNA matches it firmly. The size of a clone is reported for some rows only, either as once, few or many, or as a class for expanded clones.

j_gene,v_gene,abundance,d_gene,CDR3aa,CDR3nt
TRBJ2-3,TRBV6-5,.,.,CASRYSGTTQYF,TGTGCCAGCAGATACTCCGGGACCACGCAGTATTTT
TRBJ1-2,TRBV29-1,.,TRBD1,CSVVVGQVNYGYTF,TGCAGCGTTGTTGTTGGACAGGTTAACTATGGCTACACCTTC
TRBJ2-7,TRBV19,.,.,CASILIEGNEQYF,TGTGCCAGTATCTTAATCGAAGGCAACGAGCAGTACTTC
TRBJ1-2,TRBV12-3/TRBV12-4,.,.,CASSFSSGGGYTF,TGTGCCAGCAGTTTCAGCTCCGGAGGGGGCTACACCTTC
TRBJ1-6,TRBV3-1/TRBV3-2,.,.,CASSQDNWDINSSYNSPLHF,TGTGCCAGCAGCCAAGACAACTGGGACATTAATAGCTCCTATAATTCACCCCTCCACTTT
TRBJ1-4,TRBV5-1,.,.,CASSFLGGGNEKLFF,TGCGCCAGCAGCTTTCTAGGGGGAGGAAATGAAAAACTGTTTTTT
TRBJ1-3,TRBV5-1,.,.,CASSLGSSGNTIYF,TGCGCCAGCAGCTTAGGAAGCTCTGGAAACACCATATATTTT
TRBJ2-2,TRBV7-9,.,TRBD2,CASSSPSGGAFTGELFF,TGTGCCAGCAGCTCCCCTAGCGGGGGGGCCTTTACCGGGGAGCTGTTTTTT
TRBJ2-7,TRBV7-2,.,.,CASSQLRRNEQYF,TGTGCCAGCAGCCAACTAAGAAGGAACGAGCAGTACTTC
TRBJ2-7,TRBV27,.,TRBD1,CASRGRGQGSYEQYF,TGTGCCAGCAGAGGGCGGGGACAGGGATCCTACGAGCAGTACTTC
TRBJ1-4,TRBV6-1,.,TRBD1,CASSDGTATNEKLFF,TGTGCCAGCAGTGATGGGACAGCAACTAATGAAAAACTGTTTTTT
TRBJ2-3,TRBV7-3,.,TRBD1,CASSLGTGDTDTQYF,TGTGCCAGCAGCCTCGGGACAGGGGATACAGATACGCAGTATTTT
TRBJ1-2,TRBV2,.,.,CASSQSGHPRNGYTF,TGTGCCAGCAGTCAATCGGGACACCCAAGGAATGGCTACACCTTC
TRBJ2-7,TRBV6-2/TRBV6-3,.,.,CASSLTGYEQYF,TGTGCCAGCAGCCTGACAGGCTACGAGCAGTACTTC
TRBJ2-5,TRBV19,.,TRBD2,CASSMGGIQETQYF,TGTGCCAGTAGTATGGGGGGGATCCAAGAGACCCAGTACTTC
TRBJ1-2,TRBV11-2,once,.,CASSPGTLVGYTF,TGTGCCAGCAGTCCCGGGACACTTGTAGGCTACACCTTC
TRBJ2-7,TRBV18,.,TRBD1,CASSPGTGKDEQYF,TGTGCCAGCTCACCTGGGACAGGGAAGGACGAGCAGTACTTC
TRBJ2-5,TRBV11-2,.,TRBD2,CASSPLRLRGGRFPETQYF,TGTGCCAGCAGCCCGCTGCGTTTGCGGGGGGGCCGTTTTCCAGAGACCCAGTACTTC
TRBJ2-2,TRBV30,.,.,CAWSVIENTGELFF,TGTGCCTGGAGTGTAATTGAGAACACCGGGGAGCTGTTTTTT
TRBJ1-5,TRBV27,.,TRBD1,CASSLLSGQGVQPQHF,TGTGCCAGCAGTTTATTATCCGGACAGGGAGTTCAGCCCCAGCATTTT
TRBJ2-7,TRBV4-2,.,.,CASSQEQEIYEQYF,TGTGCCAGCAGCCAAGAACAGGAGATATACGAGCAGTACTTC
TRBJ1-2,TRBV3-1/TRBV3-2,.,.,CASSQGGGYTF,TGTGCCAGCAGCCAAGGGGGCGGCTACACCTTC
TRBJ1-3,TRBV5-1,.,TRBD1,CASERTWTGGISGNTIYF,TGCGCCAGCGAGCGAACTTGGACAGGGGGCATTTCTGGAAACACCATATATTTT
TRBJ2-1,TRBV12-3/TRBV12-4,.,TRBD2,CASSLAGGLGFF,TGTGCCAGCAGTTTAGCGGGGGGACTAGGGTTCTTC
TRBJ1-2,TRBV12-3/TRBV12-4,.,.,CASSDRYYGYTF,TGTGCCAGCAGTGACCGGTACTATGGCTACACCTTC
TRBJ1-2,TRBV5-4,.,TRBD1,CASSFGTVVRGYGYTF,TGTGCCAGCAGCTTTGGGACAGTTGTACGTGGGTATGGCTACACCTTC
TRBJ1-5,TRBV27,.,.,CASRAHTSNQPQHF,TGTGCCAGCAGAGCACACACTAGCAATCAGCCCCAGCATTTT
TRBJ1-1,TRBV6-1,.,.,CASSEFRGAGSEAFF,TGTGCCAGCAGTGAATTTCGGGGGGCGGGGTCTGAAGCTTTCTTT
TRBJ2-2,TRBV7-2,.,TRBD2,CASDPRGANTGELFF,TGTGCCAGTGATCCGCGGGGGGCGAACACCGGGGAGCTGTTTTTT
TRBJ1-3,TRBV25-1,few,.,CASLAGNTIYF,TGTGCCAGCCTAGCTGGAAACACCATATATTTT
TRBJ2-7,TRBV18,.,TRBD2,CASSSERGRLPYEQYF,TGTGCCAGCTCATCAGAGCGGGGGAGGCTCCCCTACGAGCAGTACTTC
TRBJ1-2,TRBV11-3,.,.,CASSLDGRRRGYTF,TGTGCCAGCAGCTTAGACGGCCGGCGACGGGGCTACACCTTC
TRBJ2-7,TRBV30,.,.,CAWSTGQYEQYF,TGTGCCTGGAGCACCGGACAGTACGAGCAGTACTTC
TRBJ2-1,TRBV10-3,few,TRBD2,CAISATTSGGLVNEQFF,TGTGCCATCAGTGCGACAACTAGCGGGGGGTTAGTCAATGAGCAGTTCTTC
TRBJ1-1,TRBV7-2,.,.,CASSLGEAWGTEAFF,TGTGCCAGCAGCTTAGGAGAGGCCTGGGGCACTGAAGCTTTCTTT
TRBJ1-2,TRBV11-2,.,.,CASSRYPDSPNYGYTF,TGTGCCAGCAGCCGATACCCGGACAGCCCAAACTATGGCTACACCTTC
TRBJ1-5,TRBV30,.,TRBD1,CAWNLEGASNQPQHF,TGTGCCTGGAATCTAGAGGGGGCTAGCAATCAGCCCCAGCATTTT
TRBJ2-3,TRBV5-6,.,TRBD1,CASSLNPGQGATDTQYF,TGTGCCAGCAGCTTAAACCCGGGACAGGGAGCCACAGATACGCAGTATTTT
TRBJ2-1,TRBV3-1/TRBV3-2,.,.,CASSREVDEQFF,TGTGCCAGCAGCCGCGAGGTTGATGAGCAGTTCTTC
TRBJ1-2,TRBV16,.,.,CASSQSRGQAGSGYTF,TGTGCCAGCAGCCAATCAAGAGGCCAAGCAGGGAGTGGCTACACCTTC
TRBJ2-6,TRBV10-3,few,TRBD1,CAISPDRGPGANVLTF,TGTGCCATCAGTCCTGACAGGGGACCTGGGGCCAACGTCCTGACTTTC
TRBJ2-6,TRBV4-1,.,.,CASSQYTGGLYPSGANVLTF,TGCGCCAGCAGCCAATACACCGGAGGGCTTTATCCCTCTGGGGCCAACGTCCTGACTTTC
TRBJ2-2,TRBV3-1/TRBV3-2,.,.,CASSQGVPGELFF,TGTGCCAGCAGCCAGGGGGTTCCCGGGGAGCTGTTTTTT
TRBJ1-1,TRBV7-2,once,TRBD1,CASSPGTGITEAFF,TGTGCCAGCAGCCCAGGGACAGGGATCACTGAAGCTTTCTTT
TRBJ1-1,TRBV5-1,.,TRBD1,CASSPGQGVVTEAFF,TGCGCCAGCAGCCCAGGACAGGGGGTGGTCACTGAAGCTTTCTTT
TRBJ1-5,TRBV10-2,.,.,CASREGTQPQHF,TGCGCCAGCAGAGAGGGAACTCAGCCCCAGCATTTT
TRBJ1-5,TRBV19,.,TRBD1,CASSRTGGGNQPQHF,TGTGCCAGTAGTAGAACAGGGGGAGGCAATCAGCCCCAGCATTTT
TRBJ2-1,TRBV30,once,.,CAWSVWGEQFF,TGTGCCTGGAGTGTGTGGGGTGAGCAGTTCTTC
TRBJ1-4,TRBV12-3/TRBV12-4,.,.,CASSPGREKLFF,TGTGCCAGCAGCCCGGGGAGGGAAAAACTGTTTTTT
TRBJ2-7,TRBV28,.,.,CASSRPPSSYEQYF,TGTGCCAGCAGCCGACCCCCGAGCTCCTACGAGCAGTACTTC
TRBJ2-1,TRBV4-2,.,TRBD2,CASSPREGLAGGNEQFF,TGTGCCAGCAGCCCGCGGGAGGGACTAGCGGGGGGTAATGAGCAGTTCTTC
TRBJ1-2,TRBV30,.,.,CAWSGGNYGYTF,TGTGCCTGGAGTGGCGGTAACTATGGCTACACCTTC
TRBJ2-3,TRBV10-3,.,.,CAISESRGTDTQYF,TGTGCCATCAGTGAGTCTAGGGGCACAGATACGCAGTATTTT
TRBJ1-5,TRBV27,.,.,CASSSTSGNQPQHF,TGTGCCAGCAGTTCAACCTCAGGCAATCAGCCCCAGCATTTT
TRBJ1-6,TRBV6-5,.,.,CASSYSGYLGNSPLHF,TGTGCCAGCAGTTACTCTGGGTATTTGGGCAATTCACCCCTCCACTTT
TRBJ1-5,TRBV3-1/TRBV3-2,.,.,CASSQAGTQPQHF,TGTGCCAGCAGCCAAGCCGGGACGCAGCCCCAGCATTTT
TRBJ2-7,TRBV30,.,TRBD1,CAWSPGTGAYEQYF,TGTGCCTGGAGTCCCGGGACAGGAGCCTACGAGCAGTACTTC
TRBJ1-2,TRBV6-2/TRBV6-3,.,.,CASSYGTSSTF,TGTGCCAGCAGTTATGGGACAAGTTCGACCTTC
TRBJ1-4,TRBV4-2,.,TRBD1,CASSQQTGEGNEKLFF,TGTGCCAGCAGCCAGCAAACAGGGGAAGGGAATGAAAAACTGTTTTTT